This is a list of T cell receptor beta chains from one sample in a study of radiotherapy plus CTLA-4 blockade in lung cancer. Sequencing was performed with immunoSEQ multiplex PCR; in TCRdb, only in-frame clones are kept and a portion is missing. The sample has approximately 89,000 clones, around 78% seen once; the top ten hold more than 3.5%. Sequences were derived from peripheral blood, sampled from a patient treated with radiotherapy plus ipilimumab. The receptors derive from a human donor with non-small cell lung cancer who had a partial response to radiotherapy plus ipilimumab. Some clones in this sample may be carry-over from other donors' samples. Both conserved end residues are part of each CDR3. A D gene is named only where the DNA matches it firmly. Size values are once, few and many counts, or a class for expanded clones, and some rows have none.

clone_size	d_call	v_call	j_call	cdr3_aa	cdr3_nt
.	.	TRBV6-5	TRBJ2-2	CASSPAVATGELFF	TGTGCCAGCAGCCCCGCTGTGGCCACCGGGGAGCTGTTTTTT
few	TRBD2	TRBV18	TRBJ2-7	CASAQSGTSGTEQYF	TGTGCCAGCGCCCAATCCGGGACTAGCGGGACCGAGCAGTACTTC
few	TRBD1	TRBV4-2	TRBJ1-4	CASSPAGQGIEKLFF	TGTGCCAGCAGCCCGGCGGGACAGGGGATTGAAAAACTGTTTTTT
.	.	TRBV20-1	TRBJ1-2	CSARGPGGYTF	TGCAGTGCTAGAGGGCCAGGCGGCTACACCTTC
few	.	TRBV5-6	TRBJ1-1	CASSLWRAEAFF	TGTGCCAGCAGCTTATGGAGGGCTGAAGCTTTCTTT
.	TRBD1	TRBV7-2	TRBJ1-2	CASSFSVTGGYGYTF	TGTGCCAGCAGCTTCTCCGTGACAGGGGGTTATGGCTACACCTTC
once	TRBD1	TRBV18	TRBJ2-3	CASSLIYRGSADAQYF	TGTGCCAGCTCACTAATCTACAGGGGGTCGGCAGATGCGCAGTATTTT
few	.	TRBV27	TRBJ2-3	CASSFTGPSTDTQYF	TGTGCCAGCAGTTTCACAGGACCTAGCACAGATACGCAGTATTTT
.	TRBD1	TRBV5-4	TRBJ2-2	CASSPWTGAGELFF	TGTGCCAGCAGCCCTTGGACAGGGGCCGGGGAGCTGTTTTTT
.	.	TRBV27	TRBJ1-5	CASSDTGGQPQHF	TGTGCCAGTTCAGACACGGGGGGTCAGCCCCAGCATTTT
.	TRBD1	TRBV4-2	TRBJ1-2	CASSQSGTGEYGYTF	TGTGCCAGCAGCCAATCGGGGACAGGGGAGTATGGCTACACCTTC
.	.	TRBV7-2	TRBJ2-7	CASSLVLGAVEQYF	TGTGCCAGCAGCTTAGTTCTGGGGGCGGTCGAGCAGTACTTC
once	.	TRBV7-8	TRBJ1-1	CASSPSRSGVKAFF	TGTGCCAGCAGCCCTAGCCGATCAGGTGTTAAAGCTTTCTTT
.	TRBD2	TRBV7-8	TRBJ2-1	CASSLSSGTYNEQFF	TGTGCCAGCAGCTTATCTAGCGGGACCTACAATGAGCAGTTCTTC
.	TRBD2	TRBV28	TRBJ2-3	CASRLAGGSTDTQYF	TGTGCCAGCAGACTAGCGGGGGGTAGCACAGATACGCAGTATTTT